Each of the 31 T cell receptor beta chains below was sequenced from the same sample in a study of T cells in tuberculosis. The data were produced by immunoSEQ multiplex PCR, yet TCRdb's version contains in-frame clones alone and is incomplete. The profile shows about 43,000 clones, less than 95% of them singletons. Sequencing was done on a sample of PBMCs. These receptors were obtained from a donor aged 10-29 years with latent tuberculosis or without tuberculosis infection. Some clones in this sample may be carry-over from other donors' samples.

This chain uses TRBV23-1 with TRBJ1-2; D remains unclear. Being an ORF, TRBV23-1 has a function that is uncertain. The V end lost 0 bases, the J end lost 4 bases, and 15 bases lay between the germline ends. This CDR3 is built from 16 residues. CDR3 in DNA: TGCGCCAGCAGTCAATCGTTTATACAGTCGTTCTATGGCTACACCTTC. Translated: CASSQSFIQSFYGYTF.

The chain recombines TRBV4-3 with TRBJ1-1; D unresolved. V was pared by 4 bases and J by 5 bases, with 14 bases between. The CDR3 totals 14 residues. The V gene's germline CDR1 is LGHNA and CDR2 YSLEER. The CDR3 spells CASSPGGKGTEAFF. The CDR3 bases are TGCGCCAGCAGCCCGGGCGGGAAAGGAACTGAAGCTTTCTTT.

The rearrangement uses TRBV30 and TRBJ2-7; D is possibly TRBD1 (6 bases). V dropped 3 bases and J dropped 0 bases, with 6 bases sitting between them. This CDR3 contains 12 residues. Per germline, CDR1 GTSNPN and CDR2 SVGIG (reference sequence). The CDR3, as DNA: TGTGCCTGGAGGGGGGCCTCCTACGAGCAGTACTTC. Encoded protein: CAWRGASYEQYF. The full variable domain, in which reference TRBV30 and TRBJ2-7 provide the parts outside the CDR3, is SQTIHQWPATLVQPVGSPLSLECTVEGTSNPNLYWYRQAAGRGLQLLFYSVGIGQISSEVPQNLSASRPQDRQFILSSKKLLLSDSGFYLCAWRGASYEQYFGPGTRLTVT.

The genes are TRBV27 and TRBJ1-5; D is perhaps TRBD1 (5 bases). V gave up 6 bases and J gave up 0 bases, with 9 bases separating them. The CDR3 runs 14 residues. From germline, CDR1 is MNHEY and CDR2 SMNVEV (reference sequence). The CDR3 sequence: CASSMGGSNQPQHF. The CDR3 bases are TGTGCCAGCAGCATGGGGGGTAGCAATCAGCCCCAGCATTTT.

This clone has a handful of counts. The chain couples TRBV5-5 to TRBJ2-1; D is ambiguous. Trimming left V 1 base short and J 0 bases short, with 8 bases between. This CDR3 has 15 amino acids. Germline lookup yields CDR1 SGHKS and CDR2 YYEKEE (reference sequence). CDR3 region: CASSLTISSYNEQFF. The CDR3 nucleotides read TGTGCCAGCAGCTTGACGATCAGCTCCTACAATGAGCAGTTCTTC.

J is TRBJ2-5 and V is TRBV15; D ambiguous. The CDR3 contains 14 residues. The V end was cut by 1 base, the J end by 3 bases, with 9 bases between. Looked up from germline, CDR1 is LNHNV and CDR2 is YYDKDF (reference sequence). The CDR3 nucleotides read TGTGCCACCAGCAGAGGTTGGAGCGAAGAGACCCAGTACTTC. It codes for CATSRGWSEETQYF.

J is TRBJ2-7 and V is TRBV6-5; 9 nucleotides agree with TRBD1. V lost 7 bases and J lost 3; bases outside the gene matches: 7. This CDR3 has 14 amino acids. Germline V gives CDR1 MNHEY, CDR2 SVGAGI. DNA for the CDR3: TGTGCCAGCACCCGCCGGACAGGGGACTACGAGCAGTACTTC. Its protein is CASTRRTGDYEQYF.

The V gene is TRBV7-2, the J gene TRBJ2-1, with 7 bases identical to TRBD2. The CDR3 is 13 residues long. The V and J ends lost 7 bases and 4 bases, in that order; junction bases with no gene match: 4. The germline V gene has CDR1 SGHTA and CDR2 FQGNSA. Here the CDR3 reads CASTLGGYNEQFF. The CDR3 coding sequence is TGTGCCAGCACCCTCGGGGGGTACAATGAGCAGTTCTTC. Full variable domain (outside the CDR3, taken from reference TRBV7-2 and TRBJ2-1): GAGVSQSPSNKVTEKGKDVELRCDPISGHTALYWYRQSLGQGLEFLIYFQGNSAPDKSGLPSDRFSAERTGGSVSTLTIQRTQQEDSAVYLCASTLGGYNEQFFGPGTRLTVL.

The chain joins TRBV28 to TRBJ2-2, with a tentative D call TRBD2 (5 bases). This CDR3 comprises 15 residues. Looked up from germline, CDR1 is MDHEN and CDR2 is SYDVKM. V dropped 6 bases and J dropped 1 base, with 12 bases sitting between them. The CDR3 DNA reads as TGTGCCAGCAGCCTCGACGGGGAGAACACCGGGGAGCTGTTTTTT. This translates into CASSLDGENTGELFF.

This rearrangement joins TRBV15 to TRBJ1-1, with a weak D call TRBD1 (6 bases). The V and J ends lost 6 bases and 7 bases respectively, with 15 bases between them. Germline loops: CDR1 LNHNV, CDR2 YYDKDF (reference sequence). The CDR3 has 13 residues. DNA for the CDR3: TGTGCCACCAGGAACCGGGGGGCCTTTGAAGCTTTCTTT. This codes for CATRNRGAFEAFF.

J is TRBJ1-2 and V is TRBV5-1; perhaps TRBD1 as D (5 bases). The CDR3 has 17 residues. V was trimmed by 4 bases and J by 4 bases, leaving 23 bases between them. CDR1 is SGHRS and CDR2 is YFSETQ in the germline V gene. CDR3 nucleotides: TGCGCCAGCAGCCGATTGAAGGGGACTACCTTCTTCTATGGCTACACCTTC. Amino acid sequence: CASSRLKGTTFFYGYTF.

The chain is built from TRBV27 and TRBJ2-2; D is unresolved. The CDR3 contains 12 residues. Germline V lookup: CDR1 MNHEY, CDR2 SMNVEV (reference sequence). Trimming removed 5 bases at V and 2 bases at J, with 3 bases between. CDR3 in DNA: TGTGCCAGCAGTCCAAACACCGGGGAGCTGTTTTTT. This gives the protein CASSPNTGELFF.

CDR3 loop: CASSPQDSPPIYGYTF. CDR3 in DNA: TGTGCCAGCAGTCCCCAAGACAGTCCCCCCATTTATGGCTACACCTTC. The chain carries TRBV28 and TRBJ1-2, with a possible D match to TRBD1 (5 bases). The V end was cut by 5 bases, the J end by 5 bases, with 21 bases between. Looked up from germline, CDR1 is MDHEN and CDR2 is SYDVKM. The CDR3 runs 16 residues.

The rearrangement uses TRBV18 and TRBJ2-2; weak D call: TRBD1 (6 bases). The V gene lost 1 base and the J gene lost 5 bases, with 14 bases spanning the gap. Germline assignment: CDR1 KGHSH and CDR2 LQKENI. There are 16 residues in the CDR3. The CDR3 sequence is CASSPLTGTRTGELFF. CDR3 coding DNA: TGTGCCAGCTCACCACTTACAGGGACCCGTACCGGGGAGCTGTTTTTT.

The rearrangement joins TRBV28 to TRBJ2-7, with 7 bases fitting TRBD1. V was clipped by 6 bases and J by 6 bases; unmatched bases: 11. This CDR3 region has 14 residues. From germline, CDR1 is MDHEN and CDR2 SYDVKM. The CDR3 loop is CASSLQGILLEQYF. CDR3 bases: TGTGCCAGCAGCCTACAGGGGATCCTCCTCGAGCAGTACTTC.

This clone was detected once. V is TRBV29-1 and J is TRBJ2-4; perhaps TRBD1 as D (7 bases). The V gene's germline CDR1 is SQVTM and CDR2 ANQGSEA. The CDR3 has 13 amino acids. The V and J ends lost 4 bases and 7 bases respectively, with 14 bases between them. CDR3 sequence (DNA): TGCAGCGTTGCGGGGGACAGTCTGAACATTCAGTACTTC. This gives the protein CSVAGDSLNIQYF.

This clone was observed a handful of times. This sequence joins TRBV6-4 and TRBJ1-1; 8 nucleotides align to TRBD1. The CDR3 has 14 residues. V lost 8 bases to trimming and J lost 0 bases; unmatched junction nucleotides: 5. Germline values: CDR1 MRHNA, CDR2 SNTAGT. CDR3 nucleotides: TGTGCCAGCGGCGGACAGGGAATGAACACTGAAGCTTTCTTT. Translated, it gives CASGGQGMNTEAFF.

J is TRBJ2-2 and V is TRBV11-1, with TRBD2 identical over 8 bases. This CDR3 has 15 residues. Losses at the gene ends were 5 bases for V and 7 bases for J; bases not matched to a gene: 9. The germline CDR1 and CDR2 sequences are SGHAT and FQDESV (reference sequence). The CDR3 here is CASSRPGLGIGELFF. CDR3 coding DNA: TGTGCCAGCAGCCGACCGGGACTAGGAATCGGGGAGCTGTTTTTT.

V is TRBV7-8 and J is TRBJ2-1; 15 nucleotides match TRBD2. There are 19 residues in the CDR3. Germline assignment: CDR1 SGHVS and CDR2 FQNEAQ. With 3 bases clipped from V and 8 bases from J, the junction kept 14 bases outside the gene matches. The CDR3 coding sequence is TGTGCCAGCAGCTTGGGACTAGCGGGAGGTATCGCCCCTCAATATGAGCAGTTCTTC. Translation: CASSLGLAGGIAPQYEQFF. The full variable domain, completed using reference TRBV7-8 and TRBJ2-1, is GAGVSQSPRYKVAKRGQDVALRCDPISGHVSLFWYQQALGQGPEFLTYFQNEAQLDKSGLPSDRFFAERPEGSVSTLKIQRTQQEDSAVYLCASSLGLAGGIAPQYEQFFGPGTRLTVL.

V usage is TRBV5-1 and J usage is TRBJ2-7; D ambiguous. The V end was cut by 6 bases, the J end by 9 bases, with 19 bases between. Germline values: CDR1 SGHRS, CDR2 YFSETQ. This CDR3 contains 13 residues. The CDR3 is CASTSAGKGRQYF. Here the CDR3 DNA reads TGCGCCAGCACCAGTGCAGGAAAAGGTCGGCAGTACTTC.

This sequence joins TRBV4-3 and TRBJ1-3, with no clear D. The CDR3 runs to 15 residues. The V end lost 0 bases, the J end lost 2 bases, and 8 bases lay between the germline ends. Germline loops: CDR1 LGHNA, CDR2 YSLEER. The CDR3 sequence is CASSQDPGAGNTIYF. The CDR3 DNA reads TGCGCCAGCAGCCAAGATCCGGGTGCTGGAAACACCATATATTTT.

The CDR3 here is CASSLTPLAGVTGELFF. The CDR3 nucleotides read TGTGCCAGCAGCTTAACCCCCCTAGCGGGAGTCACCGGGGAGCTGTTTTTT. V gene TRBV7-9 combines with J gene TRBJ2-2, with 10 bases lining up with TRBD2. Germline V gene data show CDR1 as SEHNR and CDR2 as FQNEAQ (reference sequence). J lost 4 bases, V lost 2 bases, and 7 bases had no gene match. The CDR3 has 17 residues.

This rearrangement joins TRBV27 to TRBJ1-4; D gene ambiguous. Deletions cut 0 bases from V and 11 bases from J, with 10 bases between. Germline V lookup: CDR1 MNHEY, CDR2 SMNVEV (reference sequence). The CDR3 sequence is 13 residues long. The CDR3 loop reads CASSLSSGLKLFF. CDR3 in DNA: TGTGCCAGCAGTTTATCTTCCGGGTTGAAACTGTTTTTT. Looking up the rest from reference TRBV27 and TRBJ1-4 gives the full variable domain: EAQVTQNPRYLITVTGKKLTVTCSQNMNHEYMSWYRQDPGLGLRQIYYSMNVEVTDKGDVPEGYKVSRKEKRNFPLILESPSPNQTSLYFCASSLSSGLKLFFGSGTQLSVL.

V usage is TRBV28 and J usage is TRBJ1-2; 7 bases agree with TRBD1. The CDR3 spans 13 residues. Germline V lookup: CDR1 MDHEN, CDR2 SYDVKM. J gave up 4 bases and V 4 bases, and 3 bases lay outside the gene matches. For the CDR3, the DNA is TGTGCCAGCAGTTCGACAGGGTTCTATGGCTACACCTTC. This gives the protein CASSSTGFYGYTF.

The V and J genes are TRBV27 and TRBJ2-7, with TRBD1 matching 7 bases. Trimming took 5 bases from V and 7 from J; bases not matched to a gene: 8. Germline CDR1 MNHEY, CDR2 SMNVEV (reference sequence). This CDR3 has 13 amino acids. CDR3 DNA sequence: TGTGCCAGCAGTCCATGGACAGGACGGGAGCAGTACTTC. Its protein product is CASSPWTGREQYF.

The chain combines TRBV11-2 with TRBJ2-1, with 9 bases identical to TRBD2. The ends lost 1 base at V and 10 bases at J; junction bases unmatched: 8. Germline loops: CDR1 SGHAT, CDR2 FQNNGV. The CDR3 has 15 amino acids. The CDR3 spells CASSLGGLAGVEQFF. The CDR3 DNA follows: TGTGCCAGCAGCTTAGGTGGATTAGCGGGAGTGGAGCAGTTCTTC.

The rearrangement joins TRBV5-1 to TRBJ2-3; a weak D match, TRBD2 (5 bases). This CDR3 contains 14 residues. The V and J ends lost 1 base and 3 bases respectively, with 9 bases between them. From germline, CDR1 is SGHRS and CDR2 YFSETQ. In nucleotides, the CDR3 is TGCGCCAGCAGCTTGACGCTAGCAACAGATACGCAGTATTTT. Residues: CASSLTLATDTQYF.

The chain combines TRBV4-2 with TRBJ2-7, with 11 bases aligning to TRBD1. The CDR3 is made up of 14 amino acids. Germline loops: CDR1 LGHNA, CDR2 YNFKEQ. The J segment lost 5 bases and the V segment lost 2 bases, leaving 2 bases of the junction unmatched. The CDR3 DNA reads TGTGCCAGCAGCCAACGGGACAGGGGGAACGAGCAGTACTTC. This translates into CASSQRDRGNEQYF.

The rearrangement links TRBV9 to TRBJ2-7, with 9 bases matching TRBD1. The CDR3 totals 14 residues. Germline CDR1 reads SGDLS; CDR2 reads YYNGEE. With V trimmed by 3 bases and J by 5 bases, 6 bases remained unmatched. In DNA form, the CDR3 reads TGTGCCAGCAGCGCCCGGGACAGGGCACACGAGCAGTACTTC. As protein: CASSARDRAHEQYF.

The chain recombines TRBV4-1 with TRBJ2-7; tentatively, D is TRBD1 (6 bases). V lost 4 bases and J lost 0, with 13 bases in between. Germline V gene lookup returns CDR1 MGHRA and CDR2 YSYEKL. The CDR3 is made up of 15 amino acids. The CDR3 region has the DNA TGCGCCAGCAGCCCCCAGGGGCAGTTCTCCTACGAGCAGTACTTC. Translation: CASSPQGQFSYEQYF.

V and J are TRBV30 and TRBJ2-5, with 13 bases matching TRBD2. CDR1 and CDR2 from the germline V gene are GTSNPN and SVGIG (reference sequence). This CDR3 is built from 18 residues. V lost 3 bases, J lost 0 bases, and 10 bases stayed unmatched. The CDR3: CAWSAIRTSGRNQETQYF. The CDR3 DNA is TGTGCCTGGAGCGCAATAAGGACTAGCGGGAGAAACCAAGAGACCCAGTACTTC.